What follows are 12 T cell receptor beta chains derived from one specimen sequenced in a study of T cell repertoires in ileal Crohn's disease. Time point noted: neoterminal ileum biopsy at postoperative endoscopy, about 6 months after surgery. TCRdb keeps only in-frame clones here, not all; method: immunoSEQ multiplex PCR. This sample has several hundred clones, with less than 95% found just once. Sequencing input: ileal tissue. The origin of the receptors is an adult with Crohn's disease.

The CDR3 bases are TGTGCCAGTGGCATAGGGGTCACTGAAGCTTTCTTT. Translating gives CASGIGVTEAFF. The gene calls are TRBV5-6 and TRBJ1-1; D may be TRBD1 (5 bases). Germline V CDR1 and CDR2: SGHDT, YYEEEE. The V end lost 8 bases, the J end lost 4 bases, and 12 bases lay between the germline ends. CDR3 length equals 12 residues.

The V gene is TRBV5-4, the J gene TRBJ2-3; D might be TRBD2 (6 bases). V lost 0 bases and J 10 bases, leaving 12 bases between the germline ends. CDR3 length equals 13 residues. Germline CDR1 SGHNT, CDR2 YYREEE (reference sequence). The chain's CDR3 is CASSLGPGVAQYF. The CDR3 coding sequence is TGTGCCAGCAGCTTGGGTCCGGGGGTGGCGCAGTATTTT.

The chain combines TRBV5-6 with TRBJ1-2; TRBD1 agrees at 10 bases. V lost 4 bases and J lost 4; bases outside the gene matches: 7. CDR3 size: 15 residues. Germline V gene data show CDR1 as SGHDT and CDR2 as YYEEEE. In DNA, the CDR3 is TGTGCCAGCAGCCCTGACAGGGGGCGCCCCTATGGCTACACCTTC. It is translated as CASSPDRGRPYGYTF.

V gene TRBV7-9 combines with J gene TRBJ1-6; 7 positions agree with TRBD1. The V and J ends lost 4 bases and 10 bases, in that order; junction bases with no gene match: 7. The CDR3 has 14 amino acids. Germline CDR1 SEHNR, CDR2 FQNEAQ (reference sequence). The CDR3 sequence is CASSYTGDGSPLHF. CDR3 nucleotide sequence: TGTGCCAGCAGCTATACAGGGGATGGATCACCCCTCCACTTT.

The rearrangement links TRBV2 to TRBJ1-6; D perhaps matches TRBD1 (6 bases). There are 15 residues in the CDR3. Germline values: CDR1 SNHLY, CDR2 FYNNEI. Trimming shortened V by 4 bases and J by 10 bases, and 17 bases separated the two germline ends. CDR3 nucleotides: TGTGCCAGCAGTGTAAGACAGGCCTATCGGTCACCCCTCCACTTT. Protein sequence: CASSVRQAYRSPLHF.

This clone was observed a few times. This sequence joins TRBV11-2 and TRBJ2-5; D is ambiguous. The CDR3 covers 17 residues. Germline V gene lookup returns CDR1 SGHAT and CDR2 FQNNGV. Between the trimmed V and J ends, which lost 2 bases and 5 bases, there was a span of 21 bases. The CDR3 region has the DNA TGTGCCAGCAGCTTATCAATCGCGGCCAGGTCCGGGGAGACCCAGTACTTC. Protein: CASSLSIAARSGETQYF.

The chain carries TRBV5-1 and TRBJ2-7, with TRBD1 identical over 7 bases. V dropped 2 bases and J dropped 1; count of bases not matched to a gene: 3. Germline-derived CDR1 and CDR2 are SGHRS and YFSETQ. The CDR3 totals 14 residues. For the CDR3, the DNA is TGCGCCAGCAGCTTCGGGACAGCATCCTACGAGCAGTACTTC. Its protein is CASSFGTASYEQYF.

The chain joins TRBV6-4 to TRBJ2-2; 10 bases map to TRBD2. This CDR3 region has 16 residues. After removal of 4 bases from V and 4 bases from J, the junction contained 6 bases not matched to a gene. Germline V gene data show CDR1 as MRHNA and CDR2 as SNTAGT. The CDR3: CASSATSGEATGELFF. CDR3 DNA: TGTGCCAGCAGTGCCACTAGCGGGGAGGCCACCGGGGAGCTGTTTTTT.

This clone was seen just once. The chain recombines TRBV4-3 with TRBJ1-1; D uncertain. This CDR3 contains 13 residues. V lost 1 base, J lost 10 bases, and 13 bases lay in between. From germline, CDR1 is LGHNA and CDR2 YSLEER. As DNA, the CDR3 is TGCGCCAGCAGCCAAGCGGGTTTAAGAGGAGCTTTCTTT. Its protein is CASSQAGLRGAFF.

The chain employs TRBV28 and TRBJ1-1; TRBD1 matches 7 bases. The CDR3 runs 12 residues. The germline gives CDR1 MDHEN, CDR2 SYDVKM. V shed 5 bases, J shed 5 bases, and the junction held 2 bases outside the gene matches. The CDR3 reads CASSGTATEAFF. CDR3 sequence (DNA): TGTGCCAGCAGTGGGACAGCGACTGAAGCTTTCTTT.

The CDR3 DNA reads as TGTGCCAGCAGCTTAGCGGCAGGGCGTTGGAACACTGAAGCTTTCTTT. It encodes CASSLAAGRWNTEAFF. V usage is TRBV13 and J usage is TRBJ1-1, with TRBD1 as a possible D gene (5 bases). Per germline, CDR1 PRHDT and CDR2 FYEKMQ (reference sequence). There are 16 residues in the CDR3. Trimming took 1 base from V and 1 from J, leaving 13 bases between them.

The chain recombines TRBV27 with TRBJ2-1; D might be TRBD2 (7 bases). There are 14 residues in the CDR3. Germline CDR1 and CDR2: MNHEY and SMNVEV (reference sequence). The germline V and J ends were trimmed by 10 bases and 6 bases, with 19 bases remaining between them. CDR3 amino acids: CATSRGGGRNEQFF. The CDR3 DNA is TGTGCCACCTCGCGAGGGGGGGGCCGCAATGAGCAGTTCTTC.